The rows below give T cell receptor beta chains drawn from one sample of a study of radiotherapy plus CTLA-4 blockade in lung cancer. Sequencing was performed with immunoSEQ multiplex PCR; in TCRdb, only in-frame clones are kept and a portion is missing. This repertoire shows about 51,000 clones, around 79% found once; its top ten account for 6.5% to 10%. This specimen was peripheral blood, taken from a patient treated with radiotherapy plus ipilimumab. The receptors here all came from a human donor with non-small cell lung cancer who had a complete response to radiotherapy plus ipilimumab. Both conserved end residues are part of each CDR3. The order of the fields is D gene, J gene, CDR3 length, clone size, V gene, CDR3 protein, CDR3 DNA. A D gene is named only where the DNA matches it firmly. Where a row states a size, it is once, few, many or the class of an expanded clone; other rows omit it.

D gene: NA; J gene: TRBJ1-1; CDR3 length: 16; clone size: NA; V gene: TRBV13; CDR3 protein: CASKPNRRFPNTEAFF; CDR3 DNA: TGTGCCAGCAAGCCTAATAGGAGGTTTCCGAACACTGAAGCTTTCTTT
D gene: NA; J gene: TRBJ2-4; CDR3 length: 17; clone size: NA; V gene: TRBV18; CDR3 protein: CASSPSAGLLAKNIQYF; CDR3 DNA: TGTGCCAGCTCACCTTCCGCGGGGCTCCTAGCCAAAAACATTCAGTACTTC
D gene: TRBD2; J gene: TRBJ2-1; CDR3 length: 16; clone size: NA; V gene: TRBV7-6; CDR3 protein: CASSLSLGGSYNEQFF; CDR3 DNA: TGTGCCAGCAGCTTATCCCTCGGGGGGTCCTACAATGAGCAGTTCTTC
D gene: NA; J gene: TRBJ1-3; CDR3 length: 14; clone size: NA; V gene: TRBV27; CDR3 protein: CASSGDSTGNTIYF; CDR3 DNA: TGTGCCAGCAGTGGCGACAGTACTGGAAACACCATATATTTT
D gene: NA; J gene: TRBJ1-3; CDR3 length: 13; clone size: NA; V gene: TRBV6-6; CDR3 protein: CASSNLLGNTIYF; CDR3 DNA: TGTGCCAGCAGTAATCTGCTCGGTAACACCATATATTTT
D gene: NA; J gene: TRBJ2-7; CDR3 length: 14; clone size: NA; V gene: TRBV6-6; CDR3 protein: CASSYGTFRDEQYF; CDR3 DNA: TGTGCCAGCAGTTATGGAACGTTCCGGGACGAGCAGTACTTC
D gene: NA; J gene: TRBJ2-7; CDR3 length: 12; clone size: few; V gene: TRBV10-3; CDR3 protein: CATQGSSYEQYF; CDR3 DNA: TGTGCCACCCAGGGTAGTTCCTACGAGCAGTACTTC
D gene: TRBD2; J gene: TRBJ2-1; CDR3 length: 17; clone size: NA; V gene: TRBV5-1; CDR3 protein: CASSSPGTSGGAHEQFF; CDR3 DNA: TGCGCCAGCAGCTCTCCCGGGACTAGCGGGGGGGCCCATGAGCAGTTCTTC
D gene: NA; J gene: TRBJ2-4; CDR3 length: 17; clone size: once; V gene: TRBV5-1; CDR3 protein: CASSSDPSKLAKNIQYF; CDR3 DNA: TGCGCCAGCAGCTCCGATCCGAGCAAGCTAGCCAAAAACATTCAGTACTTC
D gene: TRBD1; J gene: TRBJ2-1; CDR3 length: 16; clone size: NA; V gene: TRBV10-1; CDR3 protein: CASSESRGTGDNEQFF; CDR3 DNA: TGCGCCAGCAGTGAGTCCAGGGGGACAGGGGACAATGAGCAGTTCTTC
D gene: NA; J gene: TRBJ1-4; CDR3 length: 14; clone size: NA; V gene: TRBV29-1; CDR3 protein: CSAQPAGLDEKLFF; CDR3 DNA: TGCAGCGCCCAGCCGGCAGGGCTGGATGAAAAACTGTTTTTT
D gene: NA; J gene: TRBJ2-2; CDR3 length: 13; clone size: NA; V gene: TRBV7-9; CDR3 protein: CASSSTSTGELFF; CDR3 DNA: TGTGCCAGCAGCTCAACTTCTACCGGGGAGCTGTTTTTT
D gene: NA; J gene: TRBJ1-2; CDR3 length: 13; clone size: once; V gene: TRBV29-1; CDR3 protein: CSVEDGRERGYTF; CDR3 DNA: TGCAGCGTTGAAGACGGTCGGGAAAGAGGCTACACCTTC
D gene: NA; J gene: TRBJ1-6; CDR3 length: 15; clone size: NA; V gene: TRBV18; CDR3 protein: CASSPSGQNNSPLHF; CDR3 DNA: TGTGCCAGCTCACCAAGTGGGCAGAATAATTCACCCCTCCACTTT
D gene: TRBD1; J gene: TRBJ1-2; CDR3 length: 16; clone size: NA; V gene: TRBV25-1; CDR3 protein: CASSAPTGTGSYGYTF; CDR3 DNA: TGTGCCAGCAGTGCCCCGACCGGGACAGGCTCCTATGGCTACACCTTC
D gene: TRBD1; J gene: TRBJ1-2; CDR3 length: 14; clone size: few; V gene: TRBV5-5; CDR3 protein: CASSFLQGAIGYTF; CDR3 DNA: TGTGCCAGCAGCTTCCTACAGGGGGCGATCGGCTACACCTTC
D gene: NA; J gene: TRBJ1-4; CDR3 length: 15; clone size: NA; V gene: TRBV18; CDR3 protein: CASSPSSDYNEKLFF; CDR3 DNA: TGTGCCAGCTCACCCTCATCAGATTATAATGAAAAACTGTTTTTT
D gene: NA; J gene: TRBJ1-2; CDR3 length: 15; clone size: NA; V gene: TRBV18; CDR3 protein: CASSSTLETWGGYTF; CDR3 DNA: TGTGCCAGCTCATCTACTCTTGAGACCTGGGGCGGCTACACCTTC
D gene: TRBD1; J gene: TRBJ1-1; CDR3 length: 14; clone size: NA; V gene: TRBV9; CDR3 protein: CASSRGGADTEAFF; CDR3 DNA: TGTGCCAGCAGCAGAGGGGGCGCGGACACTGAAGCTTTCTTT
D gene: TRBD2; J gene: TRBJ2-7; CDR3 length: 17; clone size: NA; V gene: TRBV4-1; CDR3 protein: CASSQSAPGLASYEQYF; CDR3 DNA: TGCGCCAGCAGCCAAAGCGCTCCGGGACTAGCGAGCTACGAGCAGTACTTC
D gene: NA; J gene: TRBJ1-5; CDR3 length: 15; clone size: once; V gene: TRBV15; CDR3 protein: CATARFEGGGQPQHF; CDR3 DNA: TGTGCCACCGCCCGCTTCGAGGGTGGTGGGCAGCCCCAGCATTTT
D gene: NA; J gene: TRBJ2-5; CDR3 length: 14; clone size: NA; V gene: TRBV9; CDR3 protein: CASSVGGNQETQYF; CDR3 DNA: TGTGCCAGCAGCGTAGGGGGCAACCAAGAGACCCAGTACTTC
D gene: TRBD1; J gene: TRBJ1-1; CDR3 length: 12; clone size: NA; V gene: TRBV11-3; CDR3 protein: CASSRRTGEAFF; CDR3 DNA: TGTGCCAGCAGCCGCCGGACAGGGGAAGCTTTCTTT
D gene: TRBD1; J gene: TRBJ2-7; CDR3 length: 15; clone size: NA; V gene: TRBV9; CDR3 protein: CASSVGPDRSYEQYF; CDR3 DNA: TGTGCCAGCAGCGTAGGCCCGGACAGGTCTTACGAGCAGTACTTC
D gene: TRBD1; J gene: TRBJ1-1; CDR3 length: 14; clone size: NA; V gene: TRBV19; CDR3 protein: CASSFRTGQTEAFF; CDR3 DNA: TGTGCCAGTAGTTTCCGGACAGGGCAGACTGAAGCTTTCTTT
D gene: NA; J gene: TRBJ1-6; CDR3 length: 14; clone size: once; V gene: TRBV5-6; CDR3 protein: CASSLQGANSPLHF; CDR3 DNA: TGTGCCAGCAGCTTACAGGGTGCGAATTCACCCCTCCACTTT
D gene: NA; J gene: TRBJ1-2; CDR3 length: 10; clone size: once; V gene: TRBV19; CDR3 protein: CASSNRDFHF; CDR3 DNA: TGTGCCAGTAGTAACCGGGACTTCCACTTC
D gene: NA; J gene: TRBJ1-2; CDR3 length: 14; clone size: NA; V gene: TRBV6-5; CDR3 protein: CASSYGSGAYGYTF; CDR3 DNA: TGTGCCAGCAGTTACGGCTCAGGGGCCTATGGCTACACCTTC
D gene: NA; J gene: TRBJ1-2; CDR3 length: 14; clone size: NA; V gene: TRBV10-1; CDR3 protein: CASSEEAADYGYTF; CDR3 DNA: TGCGCCAGCAGTGAAGAGGCGGCGGACTATGGCTACACCTTC
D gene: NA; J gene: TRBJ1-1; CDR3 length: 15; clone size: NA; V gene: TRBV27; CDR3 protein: CASRTSDRSYSEAFF; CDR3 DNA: TGTGCCAGCAGGACCTCGGACAGATCTTACTCTGAAGCTTTCTTT
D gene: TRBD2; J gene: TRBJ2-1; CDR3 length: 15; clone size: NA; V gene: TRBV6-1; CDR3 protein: CASRGTSMLYNEQFF; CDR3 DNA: TGTGCCAGCAGGGGGACTAGTATGCTGTACAATGAGCAGTTCTTC
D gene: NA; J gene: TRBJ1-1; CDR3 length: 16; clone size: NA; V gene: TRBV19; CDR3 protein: CATRDNFLGRYTEAFF; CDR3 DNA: TGTGCCACCAGGGACAACTTCTTGGGTAGGTACACTGAAGCTTTCTTT
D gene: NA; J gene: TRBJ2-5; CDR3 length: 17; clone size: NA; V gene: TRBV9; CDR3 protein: CASSPRQGRHSTGEQYF; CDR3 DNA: TGTGCCAGCAGCCCCAGACAGGGTAGGCACTCTACGGGAGAGCAGTACTTC
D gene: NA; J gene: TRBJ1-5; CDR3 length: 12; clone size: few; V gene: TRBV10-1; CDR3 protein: CASSSGAQPQHF; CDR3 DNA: TGCGCCAGCAGTTCAGGGGCTCAGCCCCAGCATTTT
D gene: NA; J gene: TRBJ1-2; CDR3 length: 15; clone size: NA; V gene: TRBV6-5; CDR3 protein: CASSLLNTGDSGYTF; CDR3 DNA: TGTGCCAGCAGTCTACTTAACACAGGTGATAGCGGCTACACCTTC
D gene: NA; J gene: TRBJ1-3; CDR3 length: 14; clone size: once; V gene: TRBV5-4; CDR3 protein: CASSLPNSGNTIYF; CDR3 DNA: TGTGCCAGCAGCCTCCCTAACTCTGGAAACACCATATATTTT
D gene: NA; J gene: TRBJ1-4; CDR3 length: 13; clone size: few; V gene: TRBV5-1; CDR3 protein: CASSLGQNEKLFF; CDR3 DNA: TGCGCCAGCAGCTTGGGACAGAATGAAAAACTGTTTTTT
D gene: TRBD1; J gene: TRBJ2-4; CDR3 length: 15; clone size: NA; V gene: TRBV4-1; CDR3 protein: CASSQEGTGGGIQYF; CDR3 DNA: TGCGCCAGCAGCCAAGAAGGCACAGGGGGAGGCATTCAGTACTTC
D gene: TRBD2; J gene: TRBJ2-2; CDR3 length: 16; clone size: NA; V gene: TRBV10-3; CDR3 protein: CASGGLAGGPSGELFF; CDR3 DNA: TGTGCCAGCGGTGGACTAGCGGGAGGGCCATCCGGGGAGCTGTTTTTT
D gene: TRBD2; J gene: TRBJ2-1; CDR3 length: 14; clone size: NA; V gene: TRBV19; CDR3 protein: CASRGGGTYNEQFF; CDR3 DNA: TGTGCCAGTAGGGGCGGGGGAACCTACAATGAGCAGTTCTTC
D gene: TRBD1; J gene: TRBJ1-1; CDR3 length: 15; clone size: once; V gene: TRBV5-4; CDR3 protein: CASSLGTGPYTEAFF; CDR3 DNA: TGTGCCAGCAGCTTGGGGACAGGTCCATACACTGAAGCTTTCTTT
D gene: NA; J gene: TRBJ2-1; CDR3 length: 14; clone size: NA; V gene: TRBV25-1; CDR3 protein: CASSVSGDYNEQFF; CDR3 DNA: TGTGCCAGCAGTGTTTCCGGGGATTACAATGAGCAGTTCTTC
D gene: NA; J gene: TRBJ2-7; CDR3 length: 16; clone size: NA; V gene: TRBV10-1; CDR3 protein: CASSESNGDKAYEQYF; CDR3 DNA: TGCGCCAGCAGTGAGTCGAACGGGGACAAGGCCTACGAGCAGTACTTC